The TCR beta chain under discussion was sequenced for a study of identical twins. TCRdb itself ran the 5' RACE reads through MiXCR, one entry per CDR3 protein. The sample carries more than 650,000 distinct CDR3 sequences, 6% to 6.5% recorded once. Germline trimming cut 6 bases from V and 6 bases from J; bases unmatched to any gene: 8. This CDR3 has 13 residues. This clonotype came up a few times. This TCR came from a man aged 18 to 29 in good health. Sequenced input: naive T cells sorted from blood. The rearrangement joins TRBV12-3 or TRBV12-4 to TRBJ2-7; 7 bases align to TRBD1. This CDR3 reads CASSPDRDGEQYF. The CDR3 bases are TGTGCCAGCAGCCCCGACAGGGACGGCGAGCAGTACTTC.